The 22 T cell receptor beta chains given below trace back to one sample, sequenced in a study of regulatory T cells in long-lasting Graves disease. Time point meaning: persistent/refractory GD, antithyroid drugs over 5 years with positive TRAb. The TCR library was made from RNA that had been extracted from PBMCs in TRIzol. Building of the TCR beta libraries involved iRepertoire HTBI primers and Arm-PCR of CDR3 regions. Using its own MiXCR run on the multiplex PCR reads, TCRdb lists one record per CDR3 protein. The sample shows 430,000 or so distinct CDR3 sequences, roughly 21% of them seen only once. The sequenced sample was peripheral blood mononuclear cells (PBMCs), obtained when the disease was refractory, from a patient treated with antithyroid drugs. The receptors come from a female donor with Graves disease.

The table lists this clonotype with a few counts. This chain links TRBV14 with TRBJ2-5, with 11 bases that match TRBD2. With V trimmed by 4 bases and J by 1 base, 8 bases remained unmatched. This CDR3 is 17 amino acids long. Germline values: CDR1 SGHDN, CDR2 FVKESK. The CDR3 is CASSPSLLAGVQETQYF. The DNA of the CDR3 is TGTGCCAGCAGCCCTTCCCTACTAGCGGGAGTCCAAGAGACCCAGTACTTC.

In this sample, this clonotype turned up many times. This may be a read error, as it is one base from a much larger clone. The V and J genes are TRBV5-5 and TRBJ2-5; D unclear. There are 12 residues in the CDR3. The germline V gene encodes CDR1 SGHKS and CDR2 YYEKEE (reference sequence). V gave up 3 bases and J gave up 0 bases, with 3 bases separating them. The CDR3 here is CASSWYQETQYF. The CDR3 DNA is TGTGCCAGCAGCTGGTACCAAGAGACCCAGTACTTC.

The J gene is TRBJ1-2, the V gene TRBV5-1, with D uncertain. The CDR3 is made up of 12 amino acids. From germline, CDR1 is SGHRS and CDR2 YFSETQ. Deletions cut 2 bases from V and 8 bases from J, with 10 bases between. The CDR3 DNA sequence: TGCGCCAGCAGCTTAGATCCGTCAGGCTACACCTTC. Its protein is CASSLDPSGYTF.

At least ten counts were recorded for this clonotype. The V gene is TRBV20-1, the J gene TRBJ2-7; D is ambiguous. Looked up from germline, CDR1 is DFQATT and CDR2 is SNEGSKA (reference sequence). The CDR3 length is 14 residues. Trimming took 3 bases from V and 4 from J, leaving 16 bases between them. The CDR3 loop is CSASLETPNYEQYF. CDR3 sequence (DNA): TGCAGTGCTAGTCTAGAGACACCCAATTACGAGCAGTACTTC.

This clonotype occurred many times. The CDR3 DNA follows: TGTGCCAGCAGCTCCTACACCCCGGGAGACCCACAAGAGACCCAGTACTTC. Protein product: CASSSYTPGDPQETQYF. The V and J genes are TRBV7-2 and TRBJ2-5, with a tentative D call TRBD2 (6 bases). Germline V lookup: CDR1 SGHTA, CDR2 FQGNSA. The V end lost 4 bases, the J end lost 2 bases, and 20 bases lay between the germline ends. The CDR3 sequence is 17 residues long. The whole variable domain, remainder taken from reference TRBV7-2 and TRBJ2-5, is GAGVSQSPSNKVTEKGKDVELRCDPISGHTALYWYRQSLGQGLEFLIYFQGNSAPDKSGLPSDRFSAERTGGSVSTLTIQRTQQEDSAVYLCASSSYTPGDPQETQYFGPGTRLLVL.

The CDR3 region is CASSQDRYGSGNTIYF. The CDR3 DNA sequence: TGTGCCAGCAGCCAAGATCGGTATGGATCTGGAAACACCATATATTTT. The V call is TRBV4-2, the J call TRBJ1-3; D is ambiguous. CDR3 size: 16 residues. Germline V CDR1 and CDR2: LGHNA, YNFKEQ. Trimming removed 0 bases from V and 1 base from J, with 10 bases in between.

The chain uses TRBV5-6 and TRBJ1-2; the D is unclear. CDR1 is SGHDT and CDR2 is YYEEEE in the germline V gene. The V end was cut by 0 bases, the J end by 4 bases, with 10 bases between. The CDR3 covers 14 residues. CDR3 region: CASSLVEGSYGYTF. For the CDR3, the DNA is TGTGCCAGCAGCTTGGTGGAGGGCAGCTATGGCTACACCTTC.

This clonotype was observed at least ten times. J is TRBJ1-2 and V is TRBV11-2, with D maybe TRBD1 (6 bases). The V end was cut by 3 bases, the J end by 7 bases, with 15 bases between. The CDR3 extends over 14 amino acids. The germline gives CDR1 SGHAT, CDR2 FQNNGV. CDR3 DNA: TGTGCCAGCAGCTTCCCGGGACAACAACTTGGCTACACCTTC. This sequence encodes CASSFPGQQLGYTF.

This chain uses TRBV7-2 with TRBJ2-7, with D perhaps TRBD1 or TRBD2 (5 bases each). The V end was cut by 1 base, the J end by 0 bases, with 10 bases between. Germline V gene data show CDR1 as SGHTA and CDR2 as FQGNSA. The CDR3 spans 15 residues. The chain's CDR3 is CASSLGGTSSYEQYF. The CDR3 region has the DNA TGTGCCAGCAGCTTAGGAGGGACGAGCTCCTACGAGCAGTACTTC. Looking up the rest from reference TRBV7-2 and TRBJ2-7 gives the full variable domain: GAGVSQSPSNKVTEKGKDVELRCDPISGHTALYWYRQSLGQGLEFLIYFQGNSAPDKSGLPSDRFSAERTGGSVSTLTIQRTQQEDSAVYLCASSLGGTSSYEQYFGPGTRLTVT.

The V gene is TRBV30, the J gene TRBJ1-3; D is unclear. The CDR3 sequence is 14 residues long. V lost 2 bases and J 0 bases, leaving 8 bases between the germline ends. CDR1 GTSNPN and CDR2 SVGIG come from the germline V gene (reference sequence). The CDR3 DNA reads TGTGCCTGGAGTCCCGTGGGCTCTGGAAACACCATATATTTT. Protein sequence: CAWSPVGSGNTIYF.

This clonotype was found many times. V usage is TRBV6-2 or TRBV6-3 and J usage is TRBJ1-1, with a weak D call TRBD1 (5 bases). This CDR3 is 12 amino acids long. Germline loops: CDR1 MNHEY, CDR2 SVGEGT. V gave up 1 base and J gave up 6 bases, with 6 bases separating them. The CDR3 here is CASSYLGPEAFF. DNA for the CDR3: TGTGCCAGCAGTTACTTGGGGCCTGAAGCTTTCTTT.

The CDR3 sequence: CASSVGGELTVLTF. The CDR3 nucleotides read TGTGCCAGCAGTGTCGGGGGGGAGCTCACCGTCCTGACTTTC. The V and J genes are TRBV27 and TRBJ2-6, with 8 bases identical to TRBD2. The V gene end was trimmed by 5 bases and the J gene end by 12 bases; junction bases not matched to a gene: 9. CDR3 length: 14 residues. The germline gives CDR1 MNHEY, CDR2 SMNVEV (reference sequence).

This clonotype was counted a few times. This chain uses TRBV29-1 with TRBJ2-2; possible D gene TRBD2, 7 bases. The CDR3 runs to 14 residues. The germline V and J ends were trimmed by 6 bases and 5 bases, with 16 bases remaining between them. Germline V gives CDR1 SQVTM, CDR2 ANQGSEA. In DNA, the CDR3 is TGCAGCGTAATATATAGGGGGGGGACCGGGGAGCTGTTTTTT. Its protein product is CSVIYRGGTGELFF.

This clonotype was seen a single time. A much larger clone differs from this one at a single base, so this may be a read error. J is TRBJ1-2 and V is TRBV10-3, with a tentative D call TRBD1 (6 bases). There are 15 residues in the CDR3. Trimming removed 3 bases from V and 9 bases from J, with 20 bases in between. Germline V gene sequence: CDR1 ENHRY, CDR2 SYGVKD. CDR3 sequence: CAISDSGTIISSYTF. CDR3 coding DNA: TGTGCCATCAGTGACTCCGGGACAATTATATCGAGCTACACCTTC.

This clonotype was counted many times. V gene TRBV11-2 combines with J gene TRBJ2-7; no clear D. Germline-derived CDR1 and CDR2 are SGHAT and FQNNGV. V was pared by 4 bases and J by 2 bases, with 15 bases between. The CDR3 contains 15 residues. The CDR3 DNA is TGTGCCAGCAGCTCTGTAGACGGAACGACCTACGAGCAGTACTTC. Translating gives CASSSVDGTTYEQYF.

V gene TRBV27 combines with J gene TRBJ2-3; possibly TRBD1 or TRBD2 for D (5 bases each). Per the germline V gene, CDR1 is MNHEY and CDR2 is SMNVEV (reference sequence). With 2 bases removed from V and 4 bases from J, the gap between germline ends came to 10 bases. This CDR3 is 14 amino acids long. CDR3 nucleotide sequence: TGTGCCAGCAGTTTAGGACGGGACCCAGATACGCAGTATTTT. As protein: CASSLGRDPDTQYF.

Regarding this clonotype: This sequence may be a read error, since a much larger clone differs from it by one base. The chain combines TRBV7-8 with TRBJ1-2, with a tentative D call TRBD1 (5 bases). CDR1 SGHVS and CDR2 FQNEAQ come from the germline V gene. This CDR3 region has 12 residues. The V end was cut by 4 bases, the J end by 12 bases, with 15 bases between. The DNA of the CDR3 is TGTGCCAGCAGCTACCGGGACGTGGGCCACACCTTC. Translation: CASSYRDVGHTF.

This clonotype has a handful of counts. The chain combines TRBV7-3 with TRBJ2-5; 8 positions agree with TRBD2. From germline, CDR1 is SGHTA and CDR2 FQGTGA. The CDR3 has 13 amino acids. CDR3 residues: CVPQREQQETQYF. CDR3 nucleotides: TGTGTTCCCCAGCGGGAGCAACAAGAGACCCAGTACTTC.

This clonotype was counted at least ten times. The chain joins TRBV29-1 to TRBJ1-1; tentatively, D is TRBD1 (6 bases). Germline CDR1 SQVTM, CDR2 ANQGSEA. V was clipped by 7 bases and J by 6 bases, with 12 bases between them. CDR3 length equals 11 residues. DNA of the CDR3: TGCAGCGCCGGACAGAGGGCTGAAGCTTTCTTT. Translated: CSAGQRAEAFF.

This clonotype was seen a handful of times. The chain joins TRBV28 to TRBJ1-5; maybe TRBD1 (5 bases). The CDR3 length is 14 residues. The V end lost 8 bases, the J end lost 3 bases, and 14 bases lay between the germline ends. CDR1 is MDHEN, CDR2 SYDVKM, per germline. DNA for the CDR3: TGTGCCAGCTCCAGCGGGACCGCCAATCAGCCCCAGCATTTT. As protein: CASSSGTANQPQHF. Complete variable domain (other parts from reference TRBV28 and TRBJ1-5): DVKVTQSSRYLVKRTGEKVFLECVQDMDHENMFWYRQDPGLGLRLIYFSYDVKMKEKGDIPEGYSVSREKKERFSLILESASTNQTSMYLCASSSGTANQPQHFGDGTRLSIL.

This chain links TRBV3-1 with TRBJ2-7; 9 nucleotides align to TRBD2. J was trimmed by 4 bases and V by 5 bases; bases with no gene match: 9. Germline loops: CDR1 LGHDT, CDR2 YNNKEL (reference sequence). The CDR3 length is 15 residues. CDR3 bases: TGTGCCAGCAGCTTTGGGGTAGCGGGAGAGTACGAGCAGTACTTC. It encodes CASSFGVAGEYEQYF.

This clonotype was observed a handful of times. The chain uses TRBV27 and TRBJ2-7; 7 nucleotides agree with TRBD1. V was pared by 5 bases and J by 4 bases, with 11 bases of the junction left unmatched. The CDR3 runs to 15 residues. Germline values: CDR1 MNHEY, CDR2 SMNVEV (reference sequence). CDR3 region: CASSTGQVGWYEQYF. CDR3 nucleotides: TGTGCCAGCAGTACCGGACAGGTAGGGTGGTACGAGCAGTACTTC.